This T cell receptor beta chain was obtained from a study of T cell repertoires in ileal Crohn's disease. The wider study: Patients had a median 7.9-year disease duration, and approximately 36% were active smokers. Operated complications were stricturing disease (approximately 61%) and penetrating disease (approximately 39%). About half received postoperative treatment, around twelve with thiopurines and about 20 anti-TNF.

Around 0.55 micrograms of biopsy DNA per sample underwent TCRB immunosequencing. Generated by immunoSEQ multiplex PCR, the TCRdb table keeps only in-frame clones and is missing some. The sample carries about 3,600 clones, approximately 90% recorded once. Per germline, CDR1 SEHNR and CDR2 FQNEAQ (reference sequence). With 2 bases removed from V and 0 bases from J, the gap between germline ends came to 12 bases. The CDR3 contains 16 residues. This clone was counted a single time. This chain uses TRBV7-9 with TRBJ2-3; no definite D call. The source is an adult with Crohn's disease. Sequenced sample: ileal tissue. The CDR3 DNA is TGTGCCAGCAGCTTAAACCTGGTGGGTAGCACAGATACGCAGTATTTT. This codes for CASSLNLVGSTDTQYF. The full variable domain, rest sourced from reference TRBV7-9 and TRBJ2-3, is DTGVSQNPRHKITKRGQNVTFRCDPISEHNRLYWYRQTLGQGPEFLTYFQNEAQLEKSRLLSDRFSAERPKGSFSTLEIQRTEQGDSAMYLCASSLNLVGSTDTQYFGPGTRLTVL.